This T cell receptor beta chain appears in the sequencing data of a study of T cell changes during pregnancy in multiple sclerosis. The CDR3 spans 13 residues. V lost 5 bases and J lost 5, with 12 bases in between. CDR1 is MGHRA and CDR2 is YSYEKL in the germline V gene. Repertoires were generated with immunoSEQ multiplex PCR, while TCRdb's copy carries only in-frame clones and drops some. The sample has 78,000 or so clones, about 91% seen once. This receptor was identified in a female donor with multiple sclerosis, enrolled in a pregnancy study. The chain links TRBV4-1 to TRBJ1-1; TRBD1 is a possible D gene (6 bases). The sequencing here drew on peripheral blood, taken before pregnancy. CDR3 amino acids: CASSSETGTEAFF. CDR3 nucleotide sequence: TGCGCCAGCAGCTCGGAAACAGGGACTGAAGCTTTCTTT.